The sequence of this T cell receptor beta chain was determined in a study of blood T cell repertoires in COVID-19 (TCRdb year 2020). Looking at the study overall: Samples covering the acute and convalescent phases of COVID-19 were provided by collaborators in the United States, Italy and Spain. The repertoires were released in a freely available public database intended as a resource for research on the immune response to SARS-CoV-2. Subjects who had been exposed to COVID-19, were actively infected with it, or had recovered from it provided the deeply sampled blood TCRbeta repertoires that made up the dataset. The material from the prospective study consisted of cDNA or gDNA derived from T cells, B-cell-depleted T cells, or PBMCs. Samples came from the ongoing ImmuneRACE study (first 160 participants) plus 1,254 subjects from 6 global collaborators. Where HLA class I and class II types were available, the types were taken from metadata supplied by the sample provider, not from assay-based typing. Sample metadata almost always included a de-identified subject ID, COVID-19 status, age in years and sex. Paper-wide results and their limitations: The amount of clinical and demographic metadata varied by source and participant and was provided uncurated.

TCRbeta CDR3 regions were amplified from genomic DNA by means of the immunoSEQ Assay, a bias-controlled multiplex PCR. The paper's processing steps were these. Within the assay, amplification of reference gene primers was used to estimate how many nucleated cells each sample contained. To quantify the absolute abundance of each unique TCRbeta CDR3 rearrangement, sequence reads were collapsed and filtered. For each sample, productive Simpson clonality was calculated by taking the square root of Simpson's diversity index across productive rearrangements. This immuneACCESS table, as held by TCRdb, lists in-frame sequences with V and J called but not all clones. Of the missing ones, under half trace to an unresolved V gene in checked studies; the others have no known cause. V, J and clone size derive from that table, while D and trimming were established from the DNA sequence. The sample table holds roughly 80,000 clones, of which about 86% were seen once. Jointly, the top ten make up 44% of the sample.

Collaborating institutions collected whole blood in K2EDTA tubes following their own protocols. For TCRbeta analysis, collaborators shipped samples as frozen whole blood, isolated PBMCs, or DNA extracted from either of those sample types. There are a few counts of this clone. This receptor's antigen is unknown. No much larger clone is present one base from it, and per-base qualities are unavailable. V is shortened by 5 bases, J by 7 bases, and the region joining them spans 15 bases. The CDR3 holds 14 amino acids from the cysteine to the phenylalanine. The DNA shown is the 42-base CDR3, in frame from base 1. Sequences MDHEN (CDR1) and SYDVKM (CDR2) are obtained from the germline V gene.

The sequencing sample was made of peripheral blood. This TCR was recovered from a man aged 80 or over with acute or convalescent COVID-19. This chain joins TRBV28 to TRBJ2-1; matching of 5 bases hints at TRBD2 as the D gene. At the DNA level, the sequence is TGTGCCAGCAGTCCCCCAGCGGCGAGGAATGAGCAGTTCTTC. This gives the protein CASSPPAARNEQFF.